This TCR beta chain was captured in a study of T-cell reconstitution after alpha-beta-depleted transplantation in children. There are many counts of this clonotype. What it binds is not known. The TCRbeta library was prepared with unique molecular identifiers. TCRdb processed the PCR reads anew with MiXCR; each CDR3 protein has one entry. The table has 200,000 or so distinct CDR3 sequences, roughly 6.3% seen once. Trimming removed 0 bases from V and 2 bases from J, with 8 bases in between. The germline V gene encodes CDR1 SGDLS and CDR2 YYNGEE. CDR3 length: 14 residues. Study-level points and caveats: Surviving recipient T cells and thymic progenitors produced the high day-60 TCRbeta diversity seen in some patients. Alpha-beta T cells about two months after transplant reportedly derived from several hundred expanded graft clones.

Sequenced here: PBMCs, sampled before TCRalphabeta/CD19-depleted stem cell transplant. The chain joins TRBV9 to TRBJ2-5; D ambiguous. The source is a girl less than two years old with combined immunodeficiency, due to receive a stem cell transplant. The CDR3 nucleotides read TGTGCCAGCAGCGTAGGTGGCGGTCAAGAGACCCAGTACTTC. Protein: CASSVGGGQETQYF.